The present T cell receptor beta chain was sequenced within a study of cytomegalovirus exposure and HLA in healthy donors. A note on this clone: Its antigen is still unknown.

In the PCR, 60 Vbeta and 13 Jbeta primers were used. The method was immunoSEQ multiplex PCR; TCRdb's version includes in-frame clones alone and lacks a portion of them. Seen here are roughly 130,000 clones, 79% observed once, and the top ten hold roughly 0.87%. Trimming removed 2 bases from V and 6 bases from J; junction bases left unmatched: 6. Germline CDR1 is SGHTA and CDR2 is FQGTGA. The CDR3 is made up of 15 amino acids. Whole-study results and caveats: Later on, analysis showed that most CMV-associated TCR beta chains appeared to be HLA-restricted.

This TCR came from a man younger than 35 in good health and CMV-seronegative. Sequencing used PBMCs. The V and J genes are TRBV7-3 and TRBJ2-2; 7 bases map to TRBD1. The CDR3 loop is CASSLGAGGAGELFF. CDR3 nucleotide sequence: TGTGCCAGCAGCTTAGGGGCAGGGGGAGCCGGGGAGCTGTTTTTT. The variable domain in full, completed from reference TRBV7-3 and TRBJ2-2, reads GAGVSQTPSNKVTEKGKYVELRCDPISGHTALYWYRQSLGQGPEFLIYFQGTGAADDSGLPNDRFFAVRPEGSVSTLKIQRTERGDSAVYLCASSLGAGGAGELFFGEGSRLTVL.